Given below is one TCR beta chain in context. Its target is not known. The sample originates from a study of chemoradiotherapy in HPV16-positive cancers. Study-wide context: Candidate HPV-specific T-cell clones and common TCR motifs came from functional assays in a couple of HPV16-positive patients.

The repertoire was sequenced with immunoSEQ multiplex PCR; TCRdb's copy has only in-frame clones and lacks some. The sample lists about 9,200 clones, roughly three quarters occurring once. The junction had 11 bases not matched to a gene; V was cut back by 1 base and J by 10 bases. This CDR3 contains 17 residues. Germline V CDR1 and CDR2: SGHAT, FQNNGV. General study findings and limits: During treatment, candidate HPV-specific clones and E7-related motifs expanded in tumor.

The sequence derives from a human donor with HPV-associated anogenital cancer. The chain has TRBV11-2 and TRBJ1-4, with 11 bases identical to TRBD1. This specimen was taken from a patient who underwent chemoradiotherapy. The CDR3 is CASSLAPEDRGRGKLFF. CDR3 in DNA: TGTGCCAGCAGCTTAGCCCCCGAGGACAGGGGGCGAGGAAAACTGTTTTTT. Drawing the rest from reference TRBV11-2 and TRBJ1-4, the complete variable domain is EAGVAQSPRYKIIEKRQSVAFWCNPISGHATLYWYQQILGQGPKLLIQFQNNGVVDDSQLPKDRFSAERLKGVDSTLKIQPAKLEDSAVYLCASSLAPEDRGRGKLFFGSGTQLSVL.